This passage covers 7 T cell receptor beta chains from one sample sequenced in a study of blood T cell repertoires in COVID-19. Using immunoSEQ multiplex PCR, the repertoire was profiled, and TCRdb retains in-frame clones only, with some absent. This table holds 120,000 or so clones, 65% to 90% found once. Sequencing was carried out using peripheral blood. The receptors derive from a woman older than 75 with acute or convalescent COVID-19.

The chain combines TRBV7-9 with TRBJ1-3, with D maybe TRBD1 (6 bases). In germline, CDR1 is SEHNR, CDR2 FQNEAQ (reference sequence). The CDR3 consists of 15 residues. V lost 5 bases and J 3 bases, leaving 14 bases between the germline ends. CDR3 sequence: CASSPPGVGGNTIYF. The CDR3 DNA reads TGTGCCAGCAGCCCCCCAGGGGTTGGTGGAAACACCATATATTTT.

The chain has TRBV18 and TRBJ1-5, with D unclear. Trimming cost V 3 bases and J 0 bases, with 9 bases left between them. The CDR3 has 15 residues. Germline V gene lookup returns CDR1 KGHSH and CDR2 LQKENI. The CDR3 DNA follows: TGTGCCAGCTCACCGGGAGCTTATAGCAATCAGCCCCAGCATTTT. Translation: CASSPGAYSNQPQHF. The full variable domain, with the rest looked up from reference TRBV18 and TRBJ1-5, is NAGVMQNPRHLVRRRGQEARLRCSPMKGHSHVYWYRQLPEEGLKFMVYLQKENIIDESGMPKERFSAEFPKEGPSILRIQQVVRGDSAAYFCASSPGAYSNQPQHFGDGTRLSIL.

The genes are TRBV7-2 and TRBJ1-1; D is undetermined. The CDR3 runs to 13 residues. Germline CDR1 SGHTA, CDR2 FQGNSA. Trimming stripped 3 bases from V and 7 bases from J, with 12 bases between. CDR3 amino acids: CASSFTVRDEAFF. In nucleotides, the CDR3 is TGTGCCAGCAGCTTTACTGTGAGGGATGAAGCTTTCTTT.

The CDR3 sequence: CASGLQGADTEAFF. Written as DNA, the CDR3 is TGTGCCAGCGGCCTACAGGGGGCGGACACTGAAGCTTTCTTT. The chain has TRBV28 and TRBJ1-1, with TRBD1 matching over 9 bases. The CDR3 has 14 amino acids. The ends lost 8 bases at V and 3 bases at J; junction bases unmatched: 7. CDR1 and CDR2 (germline): MDHEN, SYDVKM.

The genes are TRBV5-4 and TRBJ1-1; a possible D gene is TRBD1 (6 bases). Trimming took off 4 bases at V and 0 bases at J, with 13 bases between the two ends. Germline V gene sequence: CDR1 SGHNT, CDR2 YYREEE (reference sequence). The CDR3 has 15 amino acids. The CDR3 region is CASSQGGQLNTEAFF. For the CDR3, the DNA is TGTGCCAGCAGCCAGGGCGGACAGTTGAACACTGAAGCTTTCTTT. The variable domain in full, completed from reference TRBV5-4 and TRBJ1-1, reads ETGVTQSPTHLIKTRGQQVTLRCSSQSGHNTVSWYQQALGQGPQFIFQYYREEENGRGNFPPRFSGLQFPNYSSELNVNALELDDSALYLCASSQGGQLNTEAFFGQGTRLTVV.

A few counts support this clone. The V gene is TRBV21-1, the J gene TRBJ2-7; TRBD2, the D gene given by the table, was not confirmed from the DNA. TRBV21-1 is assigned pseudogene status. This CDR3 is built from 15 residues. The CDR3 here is CASSKVSRVSQEQYV. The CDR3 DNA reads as TGTGCCAGCAGCAAAGTTTCGAGGGTTTCCCAGGAGCAGTACGTC.

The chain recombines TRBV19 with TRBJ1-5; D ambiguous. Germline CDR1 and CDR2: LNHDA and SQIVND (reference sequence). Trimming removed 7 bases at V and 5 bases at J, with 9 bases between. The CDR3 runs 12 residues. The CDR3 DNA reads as TGTGCCAGTACAGGTGCCGATCAGCCCCAGCATTTT. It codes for CASTGADQPQHF.